A selection of T cell receptor beta chains follows, all from one sample in a study of blood T cells in healthy people across ages. TCRdb recomputed calls from the 5' RACE reads with MiXCR, one row per CDR3 protein. Among roughly 640,000 distinct CDR3 sequences listed, about 30% were seen once. Sequencing input: blood. The receptors come from a woman of 80 years or more in good health. The CDR3 runs from the conserved cysteine through the conserved F or W. The D gene is left open where the match is weak. Size tells how often a clone was seen (once, few, many) or the class of an expanded clone, and some rows leave it out.

j_call d_call v_call clone_size cdr3_length cdr3_aa cdr3_nt
TRBJ1-5 . TRBV2 few 13 CASSGVRNQPQHF TGTGCCAGCAGTGGAGTCAGGAATCAGCCCCAGCATTTT
TRBJ1-5 . TRBV6-4 many 15 CASSVEGTGNQPQHF TGTGCCAGCAGTGTGGAGGGGACGGGCAATCAGCCCCAGCATTTT
TRBJ2-2 . TRBV9 . 15 CASSDGTMNTGELFF TGTGCCAGCAGCGACGGGACCATGAACACCGGGGAGCTGTTTTTT
TRBJ2-4 . TRBV28 once 13 CASSFYGGNIQYF TGTGCCAGCAGTTTTTACGGGGGCAACATTCAGTACTTC
TRBJ2-1 . TRBV5-1 . 14 CASSYGLTRNEQFF TGCGCCAGCAGCTATGGACTGACCCGCAATGAGCAGTTCTTC
TRBJ2-1 TRBD1 TRBV20-1 many 14 CSARSGTGYNEQFF TGCAGTGCTAGATCCGGGACAGGGTACAATGAGCAGTTCTTC
TRBJ2-4 . TRBV4-2 . 15 CASSQEAQPTIEQYF TGTGCCAGCAGCCAAGAGGCCCAGCCCACTATAGAGCAGTACTTC
TRBJ1-5 . TRBV7-2 few 17 CASTLVGGTPVNQPQHF TGTGCCAGCACCCTTGTCGGGGGGACACCCGTCAATCAGCCCCAGCATTTT
TRBJ1-4 TRBD1 TRBV6-5 many 13 CAAGRDRGEKLFF TGTGCCGCCGGGCGGGACAGGGGTGAAAAACTGTTTTTT
TRBJ2-1 TRBD2 TRBV29-1 . 15 CSVEPASGRGTEQFF TGCAGCGTTGAACCGGCTAGCGGGAGGGGGACTGAGCAGTTCTTC
TRBJ2-1 TRBD2 TRBV9 many 15 CASSSGRLAGGEQFF TGTGCCAGCAGCTCGGGGCGACTAGCGGGGGGTGAGCAGTTCTTC
TRBJ1-3 . TRBV10-3 few 14 CAISEAGSGNTIYF TGTGCCATCAGTGAGGCAGGCTCTGGAAACACCATATATTTT
TRBJ2-5 . TRBV5-1 . 15 CASSGGTVIQETQYF TGCGCCAGCAGCGGGGGGACAGTTATCCAAGAGACCCAGTACTTC
TRBJ2-1 TRBD2 TRBV7-8 many 16 CASSLLLAGGYNEQFF TGTGCCAGCAGCTTACTACTAGCGGGAGGATACAATGAGCAGTTCTTC
TRBJ2-6 TRBD1 TRBV20-1 . 17 CSATTGEYGGRANVLTF TGCAGTGCTACGACAGGGGAGTATGGGGGCCGGGCCAACGTCCTGACTTTC
TRBJ1-5 . TRBV3-1 . 15 CASSPGGGTNQPQHF TGTGCCAGCAGCCCCGGCGGGGGTACCAATCAGCCCCAGCATTTT
TRBJ1-6 . TRBV7-3 few 13 CASSPDGISPLHF TGTGCCAGCAGTCCTGACGGAATTTCACCCCTCCACTTT
TRBJ2-3 TRBD2 TRBV5-4 . 16 CASSFLTSGGTDTQYF TGTGCCAGCAGCTTTTTGACTAGCGGGGGCACAGATACGCAGTATTTT
TRBJ1-1 . TRBV9 few 14 CASSGWQGNTEAFF TGTGCCAGCAGTGGTTGGCAGGGCAACACTGAAGCTTTCTTT
TRBJ2-3 . TRBV12-3/TRBV12-4 few 14 CASSFGRGADTQYF TGTGCCAGCAGTTTCGGCAGGGGGGCAGATACGCAGTATTTT
TRBJ2-3 TRBD2 TRBV2 . 16 CASSEGTSGVIDTRYF TGTGCCAGCAGCGAAGGGACTAGCGGGGTGATAGATACGCGGTATTTT
TRBJ2-7 . TRBV7-9 . 15 CASAEWGAVYNEQYF TGTGCCAGCGCAGAGTGGGGGGCGGTCTACAATGAGCAGTACTTC